This TCR beta chain was captured in a study of immune evolution from preneoplasia to lung adenocarcinoma. V lost 5 bases, J lost 5 bases, and 12 bases lay in between. CDR3 size: 14 residues. Germline V gene lookup returns CDR1 MDHEN and CDR2 SYDVKM. The method was immunoSEQ multiplex PCR; TCRdb's version includes in-frame clones alone and lacks a portion of them. The profile shows 23,000 or so clones, approximately 75% of them singletons. Sequencing input: FFPE invasive lung adenocarcinoma tissue. The gene calls are TRBV28 and TRBJ1-4, with D possibly matching TRBD1 (5 bases). The receptor was derived from a person between 55 and 69 years old with lung adenocarcinoma. CDR3 DNA: TGTGCCAGCAGTACACGGGGCCTAAATGAAAAACTGTTTTTT. Protein sequence: CASSTRGLNEKLFF.